The present entry profiles one TCR beta chain with its context. Its antigen is as yet unknown. Distinct nucleotide sequences in the sample also encode this CDR3. This sample is part of a study of cytomegalovirus exposure and HLA in healthy donors. About the study: HLA-typed donors were the source of approximately 80 million unique TCRs held in an early data release.

Primers included in the PCR were 60 Vbeta and 13 Jbeta primers. The assay was immunoSEQ multiplex PCR, and TCRdb's table has in-frame clones only and misses some. The sample holds some 200,000 clones; over 70% are singletons and the top ten take approximately 3.8%. General study points: Most TCR sequences proved rare, with some public TCRs found in many donors. A few V segments could not be told apart, such as TRBV6-2 and TRBV6-3, and were left out. Most CMV-associated TCR beta chains appeared HLA-restricted in a later analysis.

Per germline, CDR1 SGHTA and CDR2 FQGNSA. V gave up 1 base and J gave up 3 bases, with 10 bases separating them. There are 15 residues in the CDR3. What was sequenced was PBMCs. The clonotype was recovered from a man between 50 and 59 years old in good health and CMV-seronegative. The genes are TRBV7-2 and TRBJ1-5; D gene uncertain. CDR3: CASSLGARSNQPQHF. The CDR3, as DNA: TGTGCCAGCAGCTTAGGGGCGCGATCCAATCAGCCCCAGCATTTT. Complete variable domain (other parts from reference TRBV7-2 and TRBJ1-5): GAGVSQSPSNKVTEKGKDVELRCDPISGHTALYWYRQSLGQGLEFLIYFQGNSAPDKSGLPSDRFSAERTGGSVSTLTIQRTQQEDSAVYLCASSLGARSNQPQHFGDGTRLSIL.